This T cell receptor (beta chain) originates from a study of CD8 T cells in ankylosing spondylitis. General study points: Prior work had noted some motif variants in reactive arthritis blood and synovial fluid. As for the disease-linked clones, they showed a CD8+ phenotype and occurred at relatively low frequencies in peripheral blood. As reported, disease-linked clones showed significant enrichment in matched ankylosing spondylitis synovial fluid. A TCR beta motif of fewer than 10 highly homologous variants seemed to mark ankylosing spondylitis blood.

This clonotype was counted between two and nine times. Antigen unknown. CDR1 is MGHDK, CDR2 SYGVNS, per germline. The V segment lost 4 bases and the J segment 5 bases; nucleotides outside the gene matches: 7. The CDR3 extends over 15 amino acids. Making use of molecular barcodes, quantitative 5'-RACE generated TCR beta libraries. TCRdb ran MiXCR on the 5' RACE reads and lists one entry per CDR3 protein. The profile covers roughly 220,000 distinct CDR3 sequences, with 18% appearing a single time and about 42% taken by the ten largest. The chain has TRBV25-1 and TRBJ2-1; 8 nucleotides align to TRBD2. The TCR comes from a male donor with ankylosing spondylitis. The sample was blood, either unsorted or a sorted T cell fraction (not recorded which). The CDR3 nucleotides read TGTGCCAGCAGTGTAGGAGCGGGAGAGAACAATGAGCAGTTCTTC. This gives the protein CASSVGAGENNEQFF.